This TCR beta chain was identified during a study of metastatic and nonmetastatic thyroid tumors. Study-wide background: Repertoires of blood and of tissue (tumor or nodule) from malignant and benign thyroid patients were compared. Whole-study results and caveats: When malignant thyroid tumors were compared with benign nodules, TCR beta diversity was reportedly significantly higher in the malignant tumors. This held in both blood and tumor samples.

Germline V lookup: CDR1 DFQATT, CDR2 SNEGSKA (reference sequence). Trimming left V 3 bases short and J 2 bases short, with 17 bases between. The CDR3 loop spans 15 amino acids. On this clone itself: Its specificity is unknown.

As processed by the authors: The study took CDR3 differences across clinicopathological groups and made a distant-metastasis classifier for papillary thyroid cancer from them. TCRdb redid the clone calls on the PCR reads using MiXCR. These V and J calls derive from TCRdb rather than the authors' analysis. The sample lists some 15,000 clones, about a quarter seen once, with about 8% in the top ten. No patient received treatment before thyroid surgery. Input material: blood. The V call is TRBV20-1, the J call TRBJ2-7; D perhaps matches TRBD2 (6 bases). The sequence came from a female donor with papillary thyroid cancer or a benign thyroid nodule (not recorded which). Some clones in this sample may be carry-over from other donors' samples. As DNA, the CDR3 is TGCAGTGCTAGGGGAGGCGGGCCCAGAGCCTACGAGCAGTACTTC. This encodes CSARGGGPRAYEQYF.